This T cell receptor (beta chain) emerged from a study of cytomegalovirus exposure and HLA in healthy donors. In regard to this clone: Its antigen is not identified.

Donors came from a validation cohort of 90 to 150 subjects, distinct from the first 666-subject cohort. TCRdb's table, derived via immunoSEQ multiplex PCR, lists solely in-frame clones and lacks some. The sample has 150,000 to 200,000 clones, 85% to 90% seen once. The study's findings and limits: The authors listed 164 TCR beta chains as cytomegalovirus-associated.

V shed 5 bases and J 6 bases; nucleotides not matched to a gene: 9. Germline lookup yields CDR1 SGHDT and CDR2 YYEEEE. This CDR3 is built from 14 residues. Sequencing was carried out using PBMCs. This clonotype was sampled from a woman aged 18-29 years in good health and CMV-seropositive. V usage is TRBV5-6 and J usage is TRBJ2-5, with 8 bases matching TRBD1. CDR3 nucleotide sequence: TGTGCCAGCAGTCCTCGACAGGGGAGGAAGACCCAGTACTTC. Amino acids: CASSPRQGRKTQYF.